The text below deals with one TCR beta chain. Its antigen is undetermined. The sample originates from a study of OX40 agonist ivuxolimab in advanced cancers. Across the whole study: Patients received the agonistic anti-OX40 (CD134) antibody ivuxolimab. At 65% to 90% male, the cohort had a mean age of 60 years, ranging from about 23 to 80. Overall study findings and caveats: CD4+ and CD8+ blood T cells expanded clonally by week 6 at 0.1 to 3.0 mg/kg. Patients with a partial response at 0.1-3.0 mg/kg had among the lowest clonal expansion.

This CDR3 is 15 amino acids long. The V end lost 4 bases, the J end lost 6 bases, and 17 bases lay between the germline ends. Germline CDR1 and CDR2: SGDLS and YYNGEE. Some clones are missing from TCRdb's copy, which holds only in-frame ones; the method was immunoSEQ multiplex PCR. The sample records under 80,000 clones, roughly 90% being singletons. The source material was CD4+ or CD8+ T cells sorted from blood, sampled in a trial of the OX40 agonist ivuxolimab. The clonotype was recovered from an adult with an advanced solid tumor such as melanoma, head and neck, liver or kidney cancer. The chain joins TRBV9 to TRBJ2-1; tentatively, D is TRBD2 (6 bases). The CDR3 nucleotides are TGTGCCAGCAGCTCCCCCGGGGGTGTCGGCAATGAGCAGTTCTTC. Its protein is CASSSPGGVGNEQFF.